This is a list of T cell receptor beta chains from one sample in a study of cytomegalovirus exposure and HLA in healthy donors. The repertoire was sequenced with immunoSEQ multiplex PCR; TCRdb's copy has only in-frame clones and lacks some. This table holds approximately 150,000 clones, under 90% found once. The sequenced sample was PBMCs. Receptors originate from a man younger than 40 in good health and CMV-seropositive. Each CDR3 is given with its conserved first and last residue. D genes are given only for firm matches. Expanded clones get a size class; other rows say once, few or many, or leave the size out.

abundance	v_gene	d_gene	j_gene	CDR3aa	CDR3nt
-	TRBV7-9	-	TRBJ2-3	CASSLSGVGTDTQYF	TGTGCCAGCAGCTTATCGGGGGTCGGCACAGATACGCAGTATTTT
-	TRBV7-2	-	TRBJ2-7	CASSLGTFSYEQYF	TGTGCCAGCAGCCTCGGGACATTCTCCTACGAGCAGTACTTC
-	TRBV5-6	-	TRBJ2-5	CASSFPGGETQYF	TGTGCCAGCAGCTTTCCCGGGGGAGAGACCCAGTACTTC
-	TRBV5-1	TRBD2	TRBJ2-1	CASSRRGTSGSGNEQFF	TGCGCCAGCAGCAGACGAGGGACTAGCGGGAGTGGGAATGAGCAGTTCTTC
-	TRBV11-2	TRBD2	TRBJ2-7	CASSPSGGPFLSYEQYF	TGTGCCAGCAGCCCCTCGGGGGGGCCCTTTCTCTCCTACGAGCAGTACTTC
-	TRBV7-9	-	TRBJ2-3	CASSLRTGGGTDTQYF	TGTGCCAGCAGCCTAAGGACAGGAGGGGGCACAGATACGCAGTATTTT
-	TRBV11-2	-	TRBJ2-1	CASSVSGTANEQFF	TGTGCCAGCAGCGTCTCCGGGACTGCCAATGAGCAGTTCTTC
-	TRBV10-2	TRBD2	TRBJ2-2	CASSGGGGASGELFF	TGCGCCAGCAGTGGGGGCGGGGGGGCATCCGGGGAGCTGTTTTTT
-	TRBV7-9	TRBD1	TRBJ1-6	CASSSGQGSSPLHF	TGTGCCAGCAGCTCGGGACAGGGGAGTTCACCCCTCCACTTT
-	TRBV11-3	TRBD2	TRBJ2-1	CASSLDHSGAYNEQFF	TGTGCCAGCAGCTTAGATCATAGCGGGGCCTACAATGAGCAGTTCTTC
-	TRBV5-8	-	TRBJ1-1	CASSLVTTGNTEAFF	TGTGCCAGCAGCTTAGTGACGACGGGGAACACTGAAGCTTTCTTT
few	TRBV11-2	TRBD2	TRBJ2-5	CASSLEPSRGGTQYF	TGTGCCAGCAGCTTAGAGCCCAGCCGGGGGGGGACCCAGTACTTC
few	TRBV11-3	TRBD1	TRBJ2-7	CASSFNRALGGKYF	TGTGCCAGCAGCTTCAACAGGGCCCTAGGGGGCAAGTACTTC
-	TRBV5-1	TRBD1	TRBJ2-2	CASSSPDRGPGELFF	TGCGCCAGCAGCTCTCCCGACAGGGGCCCCGGGGAGCTGTTTTTT
once	TRBV19	TRBD2	TRBJ2-3	CASIEAGGTDTQYF	TGTGCCAGTATTGAGGCGGGAGGGACAGATACGCAGTATTTT
-	TRBV6-5	-	TRBJ2-7	CASSYDGSAAYEQYF	TGTGCCAGCAGTTACGATGGTAGCGCCGCCTACGAGCAGTACTTC
-	TRBV30	TRBD1	TRBJ2-1	CALTGGTYNEQFF	TGTGCCTTGACAGGGGGGACCTACAATGAGCAGTTCTTC
-	TRBV19	-	TRBJ1-3	CASSPGLTSGNTIYF	TGTGCCAGTAGTCCCGGACTGACATCTGGAAACACCATATATTTT
-	TRBV7-9	-	TRBJ1-3	CASSLALGSGNTIYF	TGTGCCAGCAGCTTAGCCCTCGGCTCTGGAAACACCATATATTTT
-	TRBV6-5	-	TRBJ2-3	CASTSVEDTQYF	TGTGCCAGCACCAGCGTTGAAGATACGCAGTATTTT
-	TRBV28	TRBD1	TRBJ2-7	CASSLSGQGVYEQYF	TGTGCCAGCAGTTTATCGGGACAGGGGGTGTACGAGCAGTACTTC
-	TRBV5-8	TRBD2	TRBJ2-2	CASSLIRLAGVSGELFF	TGTGCCAGCAGCTTGATCCGACTAGCGGGAGTATCCGGGGAGCTGTTTTTT
-	TRBV28	-	TRBJ2-6	CASSLLGGSGANVLTF	TGTGCCAGCAGCCTCCTCGGGGGTTCCGGGGCCAACGTCCTGACTTTC
-	TRBV14	TRBD2	TRBJ2-6	CASSRWSPGTSGGVGGANVLTF	TGTGCCAGCAGCCGTTGGTCTCCCGGGACTAGCGGGGGGGTTGGTGGGGCCAACGTCCTGACTTTC
once	TRBV18	-	TRBJ2-7	CASSPQGGYEQYF	TGTGCCAGCTCACCCCAAGGGGGCTACGAGCAGTACTTC
-	TRBV6-1	-	TRBJ2-6	CASGTTSSGANVLTF	TGTGCCAGCGGTACTACGAGCTCTGGGGCCAACGTCCTGACTTTC
many	TRBV7-6	TRBD1	TRBJ1-2	CASSSLGTGGPYTF	TGTGCCAGCAGCTCACTCGGGACAGGGGGCCCCTACACCTTC
-	TRBV19	-	TRBJ2-3	CASSISVGTDTQYF	TGTGCCAGTAGTATTAGCGTAGGCACAGATACGCAGTATTTT
-	TRBV7-6	-	TRBJ1-5	CASSLGQRDQPQHF	TGTGCCAGCAGCTTAGGACAGAGAGATCAGCCCCAGCATTTT
few	TRBV10-2	-	TRBJ2-5	CASRDFQETQYF	TGCGCCAGCCGGGACTTCCAAGAGACCCAGTACTTC
-	TRBV28	TRBD2	TRBJ2-3	CASSSRLAGGPDTQYF	TGTGCCAGCAGTTCACGACTAGCGGGAGGGCCAGATACGCAGTATTTT